Each of the 15 T cell receptor beta chains below was sequenced from the same sample in a study of T cells in Graves' hyperthyroidism and ophthalmopathy. Using RNA transcripts as the source, TCR beta CDR3 regions were amplified. First-round RT-PCR with HTBI primers amplified the TCR CDR3 region. A single record per CDR3 protein comes from TCRdb applying MiXCR to the multiplex PCR reads. The profile covers roughly 250,000 distinct CDR3 sequences, with roughly 15% appearing a single time and 10% to 15% taken by the ten largest. Sample: blood. All receptors come from a woman in her thirties or forties with Graves' hyperthyroidism that later progressed to Graves' ophthalmopathy.

This clonotype has a count of ten or more. V gene TRBV5-4 combines with J gene TRBJ1-3, with 8 bases fitting TRBD1. Germline lookup yields CDR1 SGHNT and CDR2 YYREEE (reference sequence). Unmatched junction bases numbered 6, after V lost 4 bases and J lost 3 bases. The CDR3 consists of 15 residues. Here the CDR3 reads CASSRQGNYGNTIYF. CDR3 bases: TGTGCCAGCAGCAGACAGGGGAACTATGGAAACACCATATATTTT.

Comments on this clonotype: Sequence at one end of the junction differs from germline and may be a read error. The chain couples TRBV4-1 to TRBJ2-4, with TRBD1 matching over 9 bases. This CDR3 contains 15 residues. Germline lookup yields CDR1 MGHRA and CDR2 YSYEKL. CDR3 nucleotide sequence: TGCGCCAGCAGCCAACTTGGGACAGGGAAAATCATTCAGTACTTC. This sequence encodes CASSQLGTGKIIQYF.

This clonotype was seen repeatedly, ten times or more. The chain has TRBV11-2 and TRBJ2-7; 11 bases match TRBD2. The CDR3 covers 14 residues. The V gene's germline CDR1 is SGHAT and CDR2 FQNNGV. V dropped 5 bases and J dropped 3; count of bases not matched to a gene: 3. The CDR3 DNA follows: TGTGCCAGCAGCGGGACTAGCGGAAACTACGAGCAGTACTTC. Translating it yields CASSGTSGNYEQYF.

The chain joins TRBV28 to TRBJ1-1; D gene unclear. V lost 3 bases and J 1 base, leaving 9 bases between the germline ends. The V gene's germline CDR1 is MDHEN and CDR2 SYDVKM. This CDR3 contains 14 residues. The CDR3 bases are TGTGCCAGCAGTTTTCGAGGAAAGAACACTGAAGCTTTCTTT. Its protein is CASSFRGKNTEAFF.

This clonotype was recorded many times. The rearrangement links TRBV25-1 to TRBJ2-1; no reliable D call. Trimming cost V 4 bases and J 9 bases, with 10 bases left between them. This CDR3 comprises 12 residues. The germline gives CDR1 MGHDK, CDR2 SYGVNS. The CDR3 is CASSGWRGEQFF. CDR3 DNA sequence: TGTGCCAGCAGTGGTTGGAGAGGTGAGCAGTTCTTC.

In its sample, this clonotype was seen a few times. The V and J genes are TRBV6-1 and TRBJ1-1; tentatively, D is TRBD1 (5 bases). V was shortened by 6 bases and J by 4 bases, with 15 bases between the two germline ends. There are 14 residues in the CDR3. Germline V gene sequence: CDR1 MNHNS, CDR2 SASEGT. The CDR3 region has the DNA TGTGCCAGCAGACGCTCGGGAGGGGTCACTGAAGCTTTCTTT. Amino acid sequence: CASRRSGGVTEAFF.

In its sample, this clonotype was seen a few times. A much larger clone is a single base away; this may be a read error. This sequence joins TRBV11-3 and TRBJ2-1; D gene uncertain. With 5 bases removed from V and 4 bases from J, the gap between germline ends came to 9 bases. Germline V gives CDR1 SGHNT, CDR2 YENEEA. The CDR3 has 13 amino acids. The CDR3 DNA sequence: TGTGCCAGCAGCCCCATGGAGTACAATGAGCAGTTCTTC. Its protein is CASSPMEYNEQFF.

This clonotype was seen at least ten times. This rearrangement joins TRBV7-3 to TRBJ2-3; 7 bases align to TRBD2. Germline assignment: CDR1 SGHTA and CDR2 FQGTGA. There are 16 residues in the CDR3. With 3 bases clipped from V and 11 bases from J, the junction kept 17 bases outside the gene matches. CDR3: CASSFGAGDSKGGQYF. CDR3 DNA sequence: TGTGCCAGCAGCTTTGGCGCGGGAGACTCAAAGGGCGGGCAGTATTTT.

CDR3 region: CASSVGAEEAFF. CDR3 bases: TGTGCCAGCAGCGTAGGGGCAGAAGAAGCTTTCTTT. This rearrangement joins TRBV9 to TRBJ1-1; D is uncertain. With 0 bases removed from V and 8 bases from J, the gap between germline ends came to 8 bases. Germline V gene lookup returns CDR1 SGDLS and CDR2 YYNGEE. This CDR3 contains 12 residues.

This clonotype was counted ten times or more. The gene calls are TRBV4-1 and TRBJ2-1; D may be TRBD2 (6 bases). V was cut by 4 bases and J by 5 bases, with 9 bases left in between. The CDR3 is 13 amino acids. CDR1 is MGHRA, CDR2 YSYEKL, per germline. CDR3 sequence reads: CASSRGEDNEQFF. The CDR3 DNA reads TGCGCCAGCAGCCGCGGGGAAGACAATGAGCAGTTCTTC.

There are many counts of this clonotype. The chain links TRBV10-3 to TRBJ1-3, with 7 bases identical to TRBD1. Germline V CDR1 and CDR2: ENHRY, SYGVKD. Losses at the gene ends were 10 bases for V and 2 bases for J; bases not matched to a gene: 5. The CDR3 sequence is 13 residues long. DNA for the CDR3: TGTGCCAGTACAGGGGCAGCTGGAAACACCATATATTTT. Its protein is CASTGAAGNTIYF.

Many counts were recorded for this clonotype. The rearrangement links TRBV19 to TRBJ1-3, with D unresolved. Germline V gives CDR1 LNHDA, CDR2 SQIVND (reference sequence). The CDR3 extends over 14 amino acids. The ends were cut back, 7 bases at V and 0 bases at J, with 10 bases in the middle. The CDR3 sequence: CASKGTDSGNTIYF. CDR3 nucleotide sequence: TGTGCCAGTAAGGGCACCGACTCTGGAAACACCATATATTTT.

This clonotype was seen at least ten times. The J gene is TRBJ1-1, the V gene TRBV7-9; possibly TRBD1 for D (5 bases). Germline V lookup: CDR1 SEHNR, CDR2 FQNEAQ (reference sequence). CDR3 length equals 15 residues. Trimming removed 5 bases at V and 3 bases at J, with 16 bases between. As DNA, the CDR3 is TGTGCCAGCAGCCGACCCAGGGATGAGGACACTGAAGCTTTCTTT. It specifies CASSRPRDEDTEAFF.

Only a few counts were recorded for this clonotype. The J gene is TRBJ2-7, the V gene TRBV30; D unclear. Germline V gives CDR1 GTSNPN, CDR2 SVGIG (reference sequence). This CDR3 has 13 residues. V was pared by 5 bases and J by 4 bases, with 15 bases between. CDR3 in DNA: TGTGCCTGGGGGCTCACATTCGCTTACGAGCAGTACTTC. It is translated as CAWGLTFAYEQYF. The variable domain in full, completed from reference TRBV30 and TRBJ2-7, reads SQTIHQWPATLVQPVGSPLSLECTVEGTSNPNLYWYRQAAGRGLQLLFYSVGIGQISSEVPQNLSASRPQDRQFILSSKKLLLSDSGFYLCAWGLTFAYEQYFGPGTRLTVT.

This clonotype showed up many times. The rearrangement links TRBV15 to TRBJ1-1; maybe TRBD1 (5 bases). The CDR3 covers 12 residues. Germline V CDR1 and CDR2: LNHNV, YYDKDF (reference sequence). The ends were cut back, 8 bases at V and 4 bases at J, with 11 bases in the middle. The CDR3 here is CATSVGGTEAFF. The CDR3 nucleotides read TGTGCCACCTCCGTGGGGGGCACTGAAGCTTTCTTT.